This TCR beta chain came from a study of PD-1 blockade in mismatch repair-deficient tumors. The repertoire was sequenced with immunoSEQ multiplex PCR; TCRdb's copy has only in-frame clones and lacks some. The table has some 19,000 clones, over 70% seen once. With 3 bases clipped from V and 0 bases from J, the junction kept 7 bases outside the gene matches. The CDR3 has 18 amino acids. Per the germline V gene, CDR1 is SGHVS and CDR2 is FQNEAQ. The chain uses TRBV7-8 and TRBJ2-1, with 11 positions matching TRBD2. Sample: PBMCs, taken 52 weeks after starting pembrolizumab. The receptor was derived from an adult with mismatch repair-deficient cancer. The CDR3 protein is CASSFELAGVGSYNEQFF. The CDR3 nucleotides read TGTGCCAGCAGCTTCGAACTAGCGGGAGTCGGCTCCTACAATGAGCAGTTCTTC.